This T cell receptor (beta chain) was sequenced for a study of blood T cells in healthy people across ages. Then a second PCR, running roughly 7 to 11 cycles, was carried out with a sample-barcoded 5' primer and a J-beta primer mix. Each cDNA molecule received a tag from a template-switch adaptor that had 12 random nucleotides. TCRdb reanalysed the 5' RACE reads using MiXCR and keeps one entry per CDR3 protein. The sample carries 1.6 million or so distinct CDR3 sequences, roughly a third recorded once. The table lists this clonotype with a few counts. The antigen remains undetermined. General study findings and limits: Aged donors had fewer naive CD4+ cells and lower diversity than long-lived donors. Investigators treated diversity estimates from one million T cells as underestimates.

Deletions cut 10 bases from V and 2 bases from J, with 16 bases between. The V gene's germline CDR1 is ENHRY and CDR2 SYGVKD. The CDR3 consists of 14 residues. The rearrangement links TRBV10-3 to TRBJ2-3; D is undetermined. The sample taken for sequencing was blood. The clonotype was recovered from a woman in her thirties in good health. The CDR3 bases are TGTGCCAGCAAAGGCGGCAGGATCACAGATACGCAGTATTTT. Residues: CASKGGRITDTQYF.